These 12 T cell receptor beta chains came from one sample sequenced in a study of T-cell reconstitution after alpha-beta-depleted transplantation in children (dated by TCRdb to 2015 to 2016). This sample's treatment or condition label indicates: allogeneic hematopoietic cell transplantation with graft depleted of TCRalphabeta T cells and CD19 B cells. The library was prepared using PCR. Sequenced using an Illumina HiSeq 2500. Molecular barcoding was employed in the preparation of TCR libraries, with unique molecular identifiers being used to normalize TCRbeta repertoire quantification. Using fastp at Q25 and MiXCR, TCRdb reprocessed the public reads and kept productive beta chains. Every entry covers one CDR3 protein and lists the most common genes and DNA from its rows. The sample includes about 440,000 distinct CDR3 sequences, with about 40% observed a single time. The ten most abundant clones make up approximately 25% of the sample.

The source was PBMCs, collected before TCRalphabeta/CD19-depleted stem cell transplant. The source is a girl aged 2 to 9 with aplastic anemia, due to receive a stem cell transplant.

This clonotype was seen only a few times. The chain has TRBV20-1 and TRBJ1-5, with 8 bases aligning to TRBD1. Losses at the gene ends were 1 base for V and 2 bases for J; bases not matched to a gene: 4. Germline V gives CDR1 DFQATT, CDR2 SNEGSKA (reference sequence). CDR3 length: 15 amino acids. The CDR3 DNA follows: TGCAGTGCTAGAGGTACAGGGGGAGGCAATCAGCCCCAGCATTTT. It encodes CSARGTGGGNQPQHF.

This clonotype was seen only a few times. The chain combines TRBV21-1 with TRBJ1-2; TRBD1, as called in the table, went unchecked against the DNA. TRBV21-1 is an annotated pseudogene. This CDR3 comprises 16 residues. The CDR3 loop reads CASSKVEGQEHYGYTF. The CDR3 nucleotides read TGTGCCAGCAGCAAAGTTGAGGGACAGGAGCATTATGGCTACACCTTC.

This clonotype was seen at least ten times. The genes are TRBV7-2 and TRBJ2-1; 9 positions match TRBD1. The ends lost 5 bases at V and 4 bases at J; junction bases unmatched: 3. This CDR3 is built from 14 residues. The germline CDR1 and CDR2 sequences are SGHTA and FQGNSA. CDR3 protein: CASSKGQGYNEQFF. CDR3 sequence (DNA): TGTGCCAGCAGCAAGGGACAGGGTTACAATGAGCAGTTCTTC.

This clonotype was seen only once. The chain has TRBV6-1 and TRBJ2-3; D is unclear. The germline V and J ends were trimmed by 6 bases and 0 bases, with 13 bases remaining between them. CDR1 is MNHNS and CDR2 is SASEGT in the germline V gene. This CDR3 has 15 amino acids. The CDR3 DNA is TGTGCCAGCAGCCCTCACCCGGCTAGCACAGATACGCAGTATTTT. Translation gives CASSPHPASTDTQYF.

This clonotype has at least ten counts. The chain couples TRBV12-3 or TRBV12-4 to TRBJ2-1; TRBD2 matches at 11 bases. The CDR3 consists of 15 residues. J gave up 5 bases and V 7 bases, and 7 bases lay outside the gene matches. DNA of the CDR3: TGTGCCAGCACCCCTAGCGGGAGGCCTAACAATGAGCAGTTCTTC. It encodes CASTPSGRPNNEQFF.

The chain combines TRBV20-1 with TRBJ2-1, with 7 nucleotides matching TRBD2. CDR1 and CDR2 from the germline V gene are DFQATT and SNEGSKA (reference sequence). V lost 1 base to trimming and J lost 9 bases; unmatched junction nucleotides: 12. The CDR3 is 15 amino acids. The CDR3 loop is CSARGRLARGGEQFF. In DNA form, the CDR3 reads TGCAGTGCTAGAGGCCGACTAGCCCGCGGGGGTGAGCAGTTCTTC.

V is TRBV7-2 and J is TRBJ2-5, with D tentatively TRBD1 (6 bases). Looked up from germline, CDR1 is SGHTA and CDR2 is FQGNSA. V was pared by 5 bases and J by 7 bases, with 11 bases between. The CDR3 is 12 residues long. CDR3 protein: CASSQGMGTQYF. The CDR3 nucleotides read TGTGCCAGCAGCCAGGGGATGGGGACCCAGTACTTC.

The CDR3 nucleotides read TGCAGCGTTGAATCCAGGGGCCTCACAGATACGCAGTATTTT. Translated: CSVESRGLTDTQYF. The V call is TRBV29-1, the J call TRBJ2-3; D is possibly TRBD1 (6 bases). V dropped 2 bases and J dropped 2 bases, with 11 bases sitting between them. Germline assignment: CDR1 SQVTM and CDR2 ANQGSEA. This CDR3 contains 14 residues.

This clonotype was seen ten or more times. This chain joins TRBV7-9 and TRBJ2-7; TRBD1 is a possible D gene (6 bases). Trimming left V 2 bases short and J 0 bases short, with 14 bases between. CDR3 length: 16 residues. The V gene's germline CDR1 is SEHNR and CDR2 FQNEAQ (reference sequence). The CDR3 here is CASSLRTAQLSYEQYF. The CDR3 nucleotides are TGTGCCAGCAGCTTAAGGACAGCCCAACTCTCCTACGAGCAGTACTTC.

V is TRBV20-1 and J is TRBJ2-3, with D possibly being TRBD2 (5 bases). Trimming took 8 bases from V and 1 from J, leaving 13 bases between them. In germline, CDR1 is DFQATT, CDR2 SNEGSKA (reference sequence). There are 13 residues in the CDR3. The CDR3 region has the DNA TGCAGTCTCCCAATTAGCGGCACAGATACGCAGTATTTT. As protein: CSLPISGTDTQYF.

CDR3 sequence (DNA): TGTGCCACCAATCAGGGGGCGAACACTGAAGCTTTCTTT. As protein: CATNQGANTEAFF. The chain carries TRBV10-3 and TRBJ1-1; 8 bases are shared with TRBD1. The CDR3 contains 13 residues. J was trimmed by 1 base and V by 10 bases; bases with no gene match: 5. Germline V gene sequence: CDR1 ENHRY, CDR2 SYGVKD.

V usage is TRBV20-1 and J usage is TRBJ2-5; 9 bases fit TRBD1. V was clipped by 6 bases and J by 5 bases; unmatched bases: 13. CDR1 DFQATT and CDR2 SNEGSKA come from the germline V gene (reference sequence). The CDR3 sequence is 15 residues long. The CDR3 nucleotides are TGCAGTGCCCCGCGGACAGGGGATCAAGGGGAGACCCAGTACTTC. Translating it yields CSAPRTGDQGETQYF.